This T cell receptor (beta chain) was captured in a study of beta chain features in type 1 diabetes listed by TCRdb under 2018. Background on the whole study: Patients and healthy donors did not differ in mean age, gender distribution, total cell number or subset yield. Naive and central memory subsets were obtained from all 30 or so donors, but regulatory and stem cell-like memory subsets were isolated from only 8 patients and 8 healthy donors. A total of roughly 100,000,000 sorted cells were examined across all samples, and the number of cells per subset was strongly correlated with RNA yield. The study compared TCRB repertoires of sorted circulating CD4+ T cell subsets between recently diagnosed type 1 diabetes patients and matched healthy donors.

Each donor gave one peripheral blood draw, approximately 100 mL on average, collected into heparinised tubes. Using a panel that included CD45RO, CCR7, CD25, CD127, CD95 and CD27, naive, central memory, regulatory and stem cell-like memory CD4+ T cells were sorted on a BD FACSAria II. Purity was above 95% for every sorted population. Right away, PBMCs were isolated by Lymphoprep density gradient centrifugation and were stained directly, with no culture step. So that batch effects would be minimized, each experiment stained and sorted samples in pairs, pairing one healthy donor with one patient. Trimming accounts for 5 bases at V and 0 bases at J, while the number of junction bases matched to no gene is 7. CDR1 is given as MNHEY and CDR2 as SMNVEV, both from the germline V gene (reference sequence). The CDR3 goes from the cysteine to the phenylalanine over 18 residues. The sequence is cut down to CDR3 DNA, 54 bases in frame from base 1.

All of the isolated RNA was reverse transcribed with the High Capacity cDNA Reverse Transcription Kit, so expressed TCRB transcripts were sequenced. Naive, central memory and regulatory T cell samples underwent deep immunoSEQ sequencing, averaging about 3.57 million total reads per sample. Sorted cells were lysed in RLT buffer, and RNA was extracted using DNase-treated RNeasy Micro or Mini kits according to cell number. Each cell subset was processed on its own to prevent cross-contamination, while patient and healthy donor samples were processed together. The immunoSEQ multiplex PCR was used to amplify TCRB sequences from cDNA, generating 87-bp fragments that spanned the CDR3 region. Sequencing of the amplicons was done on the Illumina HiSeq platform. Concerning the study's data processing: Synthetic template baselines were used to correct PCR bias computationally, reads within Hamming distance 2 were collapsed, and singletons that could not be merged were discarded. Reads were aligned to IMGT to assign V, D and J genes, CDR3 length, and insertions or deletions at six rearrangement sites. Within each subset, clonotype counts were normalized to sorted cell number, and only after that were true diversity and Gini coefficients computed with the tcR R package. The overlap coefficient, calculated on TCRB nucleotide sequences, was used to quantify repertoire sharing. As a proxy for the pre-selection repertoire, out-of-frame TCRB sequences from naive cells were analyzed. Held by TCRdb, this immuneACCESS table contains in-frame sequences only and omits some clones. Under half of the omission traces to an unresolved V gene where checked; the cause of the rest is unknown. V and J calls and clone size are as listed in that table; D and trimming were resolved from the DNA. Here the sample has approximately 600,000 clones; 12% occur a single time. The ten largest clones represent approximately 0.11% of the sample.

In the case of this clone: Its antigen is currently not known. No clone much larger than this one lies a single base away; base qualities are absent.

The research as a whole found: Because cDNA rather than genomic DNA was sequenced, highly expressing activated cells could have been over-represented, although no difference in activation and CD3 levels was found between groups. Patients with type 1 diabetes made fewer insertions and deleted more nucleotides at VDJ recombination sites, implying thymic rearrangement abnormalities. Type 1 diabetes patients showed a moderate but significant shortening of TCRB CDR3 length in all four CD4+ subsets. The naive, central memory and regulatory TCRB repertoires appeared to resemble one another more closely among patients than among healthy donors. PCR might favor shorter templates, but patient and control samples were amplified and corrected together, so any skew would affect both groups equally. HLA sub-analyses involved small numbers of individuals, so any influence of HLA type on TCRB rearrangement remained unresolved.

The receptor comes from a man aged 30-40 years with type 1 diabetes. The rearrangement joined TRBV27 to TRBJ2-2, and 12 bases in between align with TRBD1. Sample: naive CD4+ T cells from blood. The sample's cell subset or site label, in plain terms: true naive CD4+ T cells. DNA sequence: TGTGCCAGCAGTAGACGGGACAGGGGGCACGCGAACACCGGGGAGCTGTTTTTT. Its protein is CASSRRDRGHANTGELFF.